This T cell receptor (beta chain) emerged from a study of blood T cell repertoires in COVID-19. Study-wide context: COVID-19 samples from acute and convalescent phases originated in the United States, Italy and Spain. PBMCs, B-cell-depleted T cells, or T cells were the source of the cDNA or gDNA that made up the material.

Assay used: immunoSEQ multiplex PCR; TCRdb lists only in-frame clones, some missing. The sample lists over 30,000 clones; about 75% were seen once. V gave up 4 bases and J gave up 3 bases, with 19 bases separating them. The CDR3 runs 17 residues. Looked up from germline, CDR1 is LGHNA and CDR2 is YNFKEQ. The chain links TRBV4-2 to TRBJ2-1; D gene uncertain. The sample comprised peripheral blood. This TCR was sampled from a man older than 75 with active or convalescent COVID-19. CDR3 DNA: TGTGCCAGCAGCCCAGGATCGGCAAATAAAGTCTACAATGAGCAGTTCTTC. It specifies CASSPGSANKVYNEQFF.